This TCR beta chain originates from a study of blood T cell repertoires in COVID-19. Across the study: Samples taken during acute and convalescent COVID-19 were collected in the United States, Italy and Spain. PBMCs, B-cell-depleted T cells, or T cells provided the cDNA or gDNA that made up the material.

Germline CDR1 is MNHEY and CDR2 is SVGAGI. V lost 4 bases, J lost 3 bases, and 9 bases lay in between. The CDR3 has 13 residues. In the original processing: The assay estimated nucleated cells by amplifying reference gene primers. Produced via immunoSEQ multiplex PCR; TCRdb's table is partial and in-frame only. V, J and clone size reflect that table, while D and trimming were determined from the DNA. In the table there are under 200,000 clones, 75% to 85% of which are singletons. The specimen sequenced was peripheral blood. The receptor was derived from a man aged 60 to 75 with acute or convalescent COVID-19. This rearrangement joins TRBV6-5 to TRBJ1-2; D is unresolved. DNA of the CDR3: TGTGCCAGCAGTTTACCAGGATACTATGGCTACACCTTC. This gives the protein CASSLPGYYGYTF.